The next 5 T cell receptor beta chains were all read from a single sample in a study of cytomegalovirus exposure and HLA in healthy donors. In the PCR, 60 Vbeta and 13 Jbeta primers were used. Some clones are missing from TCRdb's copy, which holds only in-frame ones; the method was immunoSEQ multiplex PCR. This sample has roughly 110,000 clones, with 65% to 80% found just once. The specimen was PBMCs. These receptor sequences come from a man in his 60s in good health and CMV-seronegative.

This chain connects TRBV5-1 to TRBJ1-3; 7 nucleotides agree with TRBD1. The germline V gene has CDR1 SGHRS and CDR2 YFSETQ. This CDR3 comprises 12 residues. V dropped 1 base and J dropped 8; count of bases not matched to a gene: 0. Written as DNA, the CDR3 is TGCGCCAGCAGCTTGACAGGGGACACCATATATTTT. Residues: CASSLTGDTIYF.

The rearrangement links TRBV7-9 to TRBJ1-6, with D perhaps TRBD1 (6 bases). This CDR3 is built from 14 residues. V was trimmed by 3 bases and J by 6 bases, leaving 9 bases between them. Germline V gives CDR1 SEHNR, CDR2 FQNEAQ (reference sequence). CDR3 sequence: CASSFLGGNSPLHF. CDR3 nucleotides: TGTGCCAGCAGCTTTTTAGGGGGTAATTCACCCCTCCACTTT.

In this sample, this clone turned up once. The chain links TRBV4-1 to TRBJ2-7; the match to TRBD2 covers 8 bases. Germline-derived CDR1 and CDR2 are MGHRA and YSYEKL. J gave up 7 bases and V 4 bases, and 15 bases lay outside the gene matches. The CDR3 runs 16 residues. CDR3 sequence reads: CASSLAGSGTRYEQYF. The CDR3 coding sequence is TGCGCCAGCAGCCTCGCGGGGTCCGGGACTAGATATGAGCAGTACTTC.

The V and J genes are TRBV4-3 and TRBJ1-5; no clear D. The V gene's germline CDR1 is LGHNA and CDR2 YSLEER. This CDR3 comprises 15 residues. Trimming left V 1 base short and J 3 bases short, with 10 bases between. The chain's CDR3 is CASSQVAGFNQPQHF. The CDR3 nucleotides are TGCGCCAGCAGCCAAGTAGCGGGTTTCAATCAGCCCCAGCATTTT.

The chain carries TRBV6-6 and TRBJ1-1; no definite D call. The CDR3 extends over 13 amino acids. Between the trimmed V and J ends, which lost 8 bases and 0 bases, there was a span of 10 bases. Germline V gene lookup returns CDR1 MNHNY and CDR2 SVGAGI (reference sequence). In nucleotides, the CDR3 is TGTGCCAGCGTACCGGTGTTGAACACTGAAGCTTTCTTT. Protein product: CASVPVLNTEAFF.